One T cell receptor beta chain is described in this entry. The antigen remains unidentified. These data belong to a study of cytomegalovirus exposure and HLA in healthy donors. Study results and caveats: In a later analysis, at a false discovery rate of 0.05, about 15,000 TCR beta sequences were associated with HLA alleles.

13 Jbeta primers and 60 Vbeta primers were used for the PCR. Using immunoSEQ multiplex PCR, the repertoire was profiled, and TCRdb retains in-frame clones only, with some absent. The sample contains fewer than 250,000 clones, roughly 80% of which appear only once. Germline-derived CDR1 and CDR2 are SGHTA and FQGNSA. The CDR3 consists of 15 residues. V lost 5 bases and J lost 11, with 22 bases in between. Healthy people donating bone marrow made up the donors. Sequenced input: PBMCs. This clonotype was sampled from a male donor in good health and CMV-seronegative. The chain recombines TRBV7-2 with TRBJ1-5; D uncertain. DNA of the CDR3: TGTGCCAGCAGCCAGTTCTTGGGCTCCCGGAGGACCCAGCATTTT. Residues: CASSQFLGSRRTQHF.